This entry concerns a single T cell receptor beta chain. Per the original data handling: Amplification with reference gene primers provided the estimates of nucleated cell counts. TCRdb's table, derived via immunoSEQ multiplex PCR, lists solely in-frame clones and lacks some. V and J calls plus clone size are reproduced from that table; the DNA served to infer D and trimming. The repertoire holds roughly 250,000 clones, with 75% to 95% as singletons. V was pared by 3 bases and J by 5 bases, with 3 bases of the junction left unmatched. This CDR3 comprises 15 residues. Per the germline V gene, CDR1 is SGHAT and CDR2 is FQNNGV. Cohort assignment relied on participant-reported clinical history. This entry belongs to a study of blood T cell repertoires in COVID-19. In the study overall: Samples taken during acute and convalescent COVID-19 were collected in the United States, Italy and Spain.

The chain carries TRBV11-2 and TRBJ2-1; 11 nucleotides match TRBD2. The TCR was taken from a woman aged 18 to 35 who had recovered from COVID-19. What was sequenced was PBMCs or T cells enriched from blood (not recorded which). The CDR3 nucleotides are TGTGCCAGCAGCTTGTTTAGCGGGAGGGACAATGAGCAGTTCTTC. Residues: CASSLFSGRDNEQFF. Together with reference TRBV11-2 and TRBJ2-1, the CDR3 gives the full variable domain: EAGVAQSPRYKIIEKRQSVAFWCNPISGHATLYWYQQILGQGPKLLIQFQNNGVVDDSQLPKDRFSAERLKGVDSTLKIQPAKLEDSAVYLCASSLFSGRDNEQFFGPGTRLTVL.